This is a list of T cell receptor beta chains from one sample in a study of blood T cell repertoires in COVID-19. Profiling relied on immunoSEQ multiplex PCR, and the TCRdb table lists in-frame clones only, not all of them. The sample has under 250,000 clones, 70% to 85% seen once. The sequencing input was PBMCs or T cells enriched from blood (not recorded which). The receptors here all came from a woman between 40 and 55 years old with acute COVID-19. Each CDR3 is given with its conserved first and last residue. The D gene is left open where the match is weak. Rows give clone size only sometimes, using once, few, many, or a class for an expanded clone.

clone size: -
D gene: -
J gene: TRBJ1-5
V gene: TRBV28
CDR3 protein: CASSQGMSNQPQHF
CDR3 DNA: TGTGCCAGCAGTCAGGGGATGAGCAATCAGCCCCAGCATTTT

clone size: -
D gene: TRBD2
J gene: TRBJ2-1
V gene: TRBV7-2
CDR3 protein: CASSLGRGGYNEQFF
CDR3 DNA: TGTGCCAGCAGCTTAGGTCGGGGGGGGTACAATGAGCAGTTCTTC

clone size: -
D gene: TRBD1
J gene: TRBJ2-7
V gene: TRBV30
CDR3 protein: CAWSDRGWTYEQYF
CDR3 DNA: TGTGCCTGGAGTGACAGGGGATGGACCTACGAGCAGTACTTC

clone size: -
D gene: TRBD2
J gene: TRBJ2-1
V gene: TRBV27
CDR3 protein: CASSPRLAGDNEQFF
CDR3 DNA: TGTGCCAGCAGTCCTCGACTAGCGGGTGACAATGAGCAGTTCTTC

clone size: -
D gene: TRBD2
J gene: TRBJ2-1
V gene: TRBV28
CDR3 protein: CASSLTSGSVVGRNEQFF
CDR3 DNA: TGTGCCAGCAGTTTAACTAGCGGGTCTGTAGTGGGTAGGAATGAGCAGTTCTTC

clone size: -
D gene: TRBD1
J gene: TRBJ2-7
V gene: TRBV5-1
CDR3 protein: CASSFEQGANHEQYF
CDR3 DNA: TGCGCCAGCAGCTTTGAACAGGGGGCGAATCACGAGCAGTACTTC

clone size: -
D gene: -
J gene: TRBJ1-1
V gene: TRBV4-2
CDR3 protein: CASSQVGRGNTEAFF
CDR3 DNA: TGTGCCAGCAGCCAAGTCGGACGGGGGAACACTGAAGCTTTCTTT

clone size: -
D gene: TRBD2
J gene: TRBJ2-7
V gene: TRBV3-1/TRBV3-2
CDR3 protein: CASSQDASGDWSYEQYF
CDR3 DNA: TGTGCCAGCAGCCAAGATGCTAGCGGGGATTGGTCCTACGAGCAGTACTTC

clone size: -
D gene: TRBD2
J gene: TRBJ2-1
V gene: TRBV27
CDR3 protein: CASSLRQREHYNEQFF
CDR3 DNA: TGTGCCAGCAGTTTAAGACAGCGGGAGCACTACAATGAGCAGTTCTTC

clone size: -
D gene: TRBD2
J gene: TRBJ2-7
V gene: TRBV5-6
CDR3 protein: CASGRGGGYEQYF
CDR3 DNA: TGTGCCAGCGGAAGGGGCGGGGGGTACGAGCAGTACTTC

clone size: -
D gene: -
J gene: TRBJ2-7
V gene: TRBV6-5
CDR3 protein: CASRVTGMDEQYF
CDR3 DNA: TGTGCCAGCAGAGTAACAGGGATGGACGAGCAGTACTTC

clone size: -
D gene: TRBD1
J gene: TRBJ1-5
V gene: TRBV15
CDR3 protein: CATSAGTGLGNQPQHF
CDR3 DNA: TGTGCCACCAGCGCGGGGACAGGGCTCGGAAATCAGCCCCAGCATTTT

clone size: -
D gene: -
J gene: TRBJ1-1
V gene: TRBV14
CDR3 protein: CASSHSNTEAFF
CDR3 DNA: TGTGCCAGCAGCCACAGTAACACTGAAGCTTTCTTT

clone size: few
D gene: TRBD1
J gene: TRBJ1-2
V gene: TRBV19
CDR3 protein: CASSRLQGDHTF
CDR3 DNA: TGTGCCAGTAGCCGCCTCCAGGGGGACCACACCTTC

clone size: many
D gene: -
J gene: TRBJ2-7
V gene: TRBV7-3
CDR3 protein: CASSMGAGQPYEQYF
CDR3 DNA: TGTGCCAGCAGCATGGGAGCGGGACAACCCTACGAGCAGTACTTC